The rows below give T cell receptor beta chains drawn from one sample of a study of cytomegalovirus exposure and HLA in healthy donors. The method was immunoSEQ multiplex PCR; TCRdb's version includes in-frame clones alone and lacks a portion of them. This sample yields 150,000 to 200,000 clones, of which roughly four fifths are seen a single time; about 4% belongs to the top ten. The sequenced sample was PBMCs. Receptors were obtained from a man aged 45-65 years in good health and CMV-seropositive. Each CDR3 is given with its conserved first and last residue. A D gene is named only where the DNA matches it firmly. Rows may omit the clone size; those that give it use once, few, many or a size class.

>NA|NA|TRBV5-4|TRBJ2-5
TGTGCCAGCACCATTGGGACAATTCCGGAGACCCAGTACTTC
CASTIGTIPETQYF
>NA|once|TRBV6-1|TRBJ2-7
TGTGCCAGCAGCCGGACAGACCCCTACGAGCAGTACTTC
CASSRTDPYEQYF
>TRBD1|once|TRBV7-9|TRBJ1-1
TGTGCCAGCAGCTTAATCGGGACAGGGGGCGGGACTGAAGCTTTCTTT
CASSLIGTGGGTEAFF
>NA|NA|TRBV28|TRBJ1-5
TGTGCCAGCAGCCCCTCCGGAGCATATAGCAATCAGCCCCAGCATTTT
CASSPSGAYSNQPQHF
>NA|NA|TRBV28|TRBJ2-1
TGTGCCAGCAGTTTATTAAATCCGTCCTACAATGAGCAGTTCTTC
CASSLLNPSYNEQFF
>TRBD1|few|TRBV27|TRBJ2-7
TGTGCCAGCAGTTTATGGCCCCCTACGGGACAGATGGTCGACGAGCAGTACTTC
CASSLWPPTGQMVDEQYF
>TRBD2|NA|TRBV28|TRBJ2-5
TGTGCCAGCACCGAGACGCCGGGACTAGCGGCCCTCCAAGAGGCCCAGTACTTC
CASTETPGLAALQEAQYF
>TRBD1|NA|TRBV27|TRBJ2-2
TGTGCCAGCAGTCCGTTAGGCCGTGGAAGGACAGGGCTCGCCGGGGAGCTGTTTTTT
CASSPLGRGRTGLAGELFF
>NA|once|TRBV27|TRBJ1-2
TGTGCCAGCAGTTTTACAGGGAATGCTGGCTACACCTTC
CASSFTGNAGYTF
>NA|few|TRBV28|TRBJ1-5
TGTGCCAGCAGTTTGGCTTTGGCAGTCAATCAGCCCCAGCATTTT
CASSLALAVNQPQHF
>NA|NA|TRBV5-1|TRBJ2-5
TGCGCCAGCAGCAGGCCAGGGCAGGCGATACAAGAGACCCAGTACTTC
CASSRPGQAIQETQYF
>NA|few|TRBV4-1|TRBJ2-3
TGCGCCAGCAGCCAAGATCCCCCGGCTGCCCAGGGTACGCAGTATTTT
CASSQDPPAAQGTQYF
>NA|NA|TRBV27|TRBJ2-7
TGTGCCAGCAGTTTGAGTTCGGGGGGCTTTACCTACGAGCAGTACTTC
CASSLSSGGFTYEQYF
>NA|NA|TRBV18|TRBJ1-1
TGTGCCAGCTCACCACCCGAGGCTATAGCGGCTGAAGCTTTCTTT
CASSPPEAIAAEAFF
>NA|NA|TRBV6-1|TRBJ1-4
TGTGCCAGCAGTGATGGTCCGCCTGGCGAAAAACTGTTTTTT
CASSDGPPGEKLFF
>TRBD1|once|TRBV28|TRBJ2-5
TGTGCCAGCAGTTCACCCGGGACAGCTCTAAGGGACCAGTACTTC
CASSSPGTALRDQYF
>TRBD2|once|TRBV27|TRBJ2-1
TGTGCCAGCACCGATAGCGGGGGCCCTTACAATGAGCAGTTCTTC
CASTDSGGPYNEQFF
>TRBD2|NA|TRBV6-1|TRBJ2-7
TGTGCCAGCAGTCGACTAGCGGGATCCTACGAGCAGTACTTC
CASSRLAGSYEQYF
>NA|few|TRBV6-1|TRBJ1-2
TGTGCCAGCAGTGAAAGGGGTGGCTACACCTTC
CASSERGGYTF
>NA|NA|TRBV4-2|TRBJ2-4
TGTGCCAGCAGCCAAGAATCCGGCGGCGCACCACAAAAAAACATTCAGTACTTC
CASSQESGGAPQKNIQYF
>NA|NA|TRBV7-3|TRBJ1-5
TGTGCCAGCAGCTTAAGTTTGCAGGGTTTCCAGCCCCAGCATTTT
CASSLSLQGFQPQHF
>NA|NA|TRBV9|TRBJ1-2
TGTGCCAGCAGCACCCGACAGGCTTTCTCTATGGACTACACCTTC
CASSTRQAFSMDYTF
>NA|NA|TRBV10-3|TRBJ2-7
TGTGCCATCAGTGAGCTGGGAGACCCCTACGAGCAGTACTTC
CAISELGDPYEQYF
>NA|NA|TRBV27|TRBJ1-4
TGTGCCAGCAGTCTCTCCCTCCTCACAGGGTTTCAAGAAAAACTGTTTTTT
CASSLSLLTGFQEKLFF
>TRBD1|NA|TRBV9|TRBJ2-5
TGTGCCAGCACCGGGAACCGGGACAGGGGGACCCAAGAGACCCAGTACTTC
CASTGNRDRGTQETQYF
>TRBD2|NA|TRBV28|TRBJ2-2
TGTGCCAGCAGTTCCTTACCGCGTACTAGCGGGAGCCCCGGGGAGCTGTTTTTT
CASSSLPRTSGSPGELFF
>NA|NA|TRBV7-2|TRBJ1-4
TGTGCCAGCAGCTTAGGAGCAGGGCTGGGGGAAAAACTGTTTTTT
CASSLGAGLGEKLFF
>NA|NA|TRBV11-1|TRBJ2-1
TGTGCCAGCAGTTTCGGCTTTAGCGGAGACAATGAGCAGTTCTTC
CASSFGFSGDNEQFF
>TRBD2|NA|TRBV5-6|TRBJ2-7
TGTGCCAGCAGCCTGCGGGGGGCGGGGGACGAGCAGTACTTC
CASSLRGAGDEQYF
>NA|NA|TRBV27|TRBJ2-7
TGTGCCAGCAGTTTAGGTCTAGCTGGCGAGCAGTACTTC
CASSLGLAGEQYF
>TRBD2|few|TRBV6-5|TRBJ2-2
TGTGCCAGCAGGACTAGCGGGGGAAACAGCGGGGAGCTGTTTTTT
CASRTSGGNSGELFF
>TRBD1|once|TRBV27|TRBJ2-1
TGTGCCAGCAGTTTGAGGACAGGGGCTAGCAATGAGCAGTTCTTC
CASSLRTGASNEQFF
>TRBD2|once|TRBV7-6|TRBJ2-1
TGTGCCAGCAGCTTAGCGGGGACTAGCGGGAGGTCAAATGAGCAGTTCTTC
CASSLAGTSGRSNEQFF
>NA|NA|TRBV29-1|TRBJ2-5
TGCAGCGGCGCCCAAGAGACCCAGTACTTC
CSGAQETQYF
>TRBD1|NA|TRBV25-1|TRBJ2-7
TGTGCCAGCAGTGACAAACAGGGGGCAAGCTACGAGCAGTACTTC
CASSDKQGASYEQYF
>NA|NA|TRBV18|TRBJ2-7
TGTGCCAGCTCACCGAGCTCCTACGAGCAGTACTTC
CASSPSSYEQYF
>NA|NA|TRBV19|TRBJ2-4
TGTGCCAGTAGTTTGACTTCCATAGCCAAAAACATTCAGTACTTC
CASSLTSIAKNIQYF
>NA|few|TRBV2|TRBJ1-2
TGTGCCAGCAGAGAGACAGCAGCTAACTATGGCTACACCTTC
CASRETAANYGYTF
>TRBD2|NA|TRBV9|TRBJ2-1
TGTGCCAGCAGCGTAGGTAGCGGGGGAACTAATGAGCAGTTCTTC
CASSVGSGGTNEQFF
>NA|NA|TRBV6-1|TRBJ1-1
TGTGCCAGCAGGGCACCGACGGGGAACACTGAAGCTTTCTTT
CASRAPTGNTEAFF
>NA|NA|TRBV2|TRBJ2-7
TGTGCCAGCAGGGACGAGGGTTACGAGCAGTACTTC
CASRDEGYEQYF
>TRBD1|once|TRBV15|TRBJ2-2
TGTGCCACCAGCAGAGATTTCAGTAGACAGGGGAACACCGGGGAGCTGTTTTTT
CATSRDFSRQGNTGELFF
>TRBD1|NA|TRBV28|TRBJ2-7
TGTGCCAGCAGTTCCCCGGGACAGGCCTACGAGCAGTACTTC
CASSSPGQAYEQYF
>TRBD2|once|TRBV10-2|TRBJ2-2
TGCGCCAGCAGTCACGGACTAGCGGGAGGGCCCGGGGAGCTGTTTTTT
CASSHGLAGGPGELFF
>NA|NA|TRBV18|TRBJ1-6
TGTGCCAGCTCACAGGGGCCTCAAAATTCACCCCTCCACTTT
CASSQGPQNSPLHF
>NA|NA|TRBV5-1|TRBJ2-1
TGCGCCAGCAGCTTGTTTCCCTCGGGTGAGCAGTTCTTC
CASSLFPSGEQFF
>TRBD2|NA|TRBV13|TRBJ2-7
TGTGCCAGCAGCTCCGTAGCGGGGCCTTACGAGCAGTACTTC
CASSSVAGPYEQYF
>NA|NA|TRBV7-6|TRBJ2-7
TGTGCCAGCAGCACTTCCCCATTCTACGAGCAGTACTTC
CASSTSPFYEQYF
>TRBD1|NA|TRBV7-9|TRBJ1-5
TGTGCCAGCAGCCCAGGACAGGGCAATCAGCCCCAGCATTTT
CASSPGQGNQPQHF